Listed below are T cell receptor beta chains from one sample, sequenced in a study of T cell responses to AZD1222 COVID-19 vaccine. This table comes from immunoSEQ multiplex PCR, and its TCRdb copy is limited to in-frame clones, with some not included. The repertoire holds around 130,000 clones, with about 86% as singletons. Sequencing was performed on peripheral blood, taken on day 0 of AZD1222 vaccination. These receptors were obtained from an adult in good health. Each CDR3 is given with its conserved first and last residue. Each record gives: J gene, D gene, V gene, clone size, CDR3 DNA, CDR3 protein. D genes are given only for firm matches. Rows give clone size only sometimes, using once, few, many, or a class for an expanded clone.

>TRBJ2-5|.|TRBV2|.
TGTGCCAGCAGTGGGGGGACGAAGACCCAGTACTTC
CASSGGTKTQYF
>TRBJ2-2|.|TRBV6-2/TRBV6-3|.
TGTGCCAGCAGTTGGTGGGCAGACACCGGGGAGCTGTTTTTT
CASSWWADTGELFF
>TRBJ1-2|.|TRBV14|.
TGTGCCAGCAGCCACGGGGTGGTTTATGGCTACACCTTC
CASSHGVVYGYTF
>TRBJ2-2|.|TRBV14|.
TGTGCCAGCACCAGCCATAGGACCGGGGAGCTGTTTTTT
CASTSHRTGELFF
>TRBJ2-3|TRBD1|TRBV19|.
TGTGCCAGTAGTAACAGGGGCGGCACAGATACGCAGTATTTT
CASSNRGGTDTQYF
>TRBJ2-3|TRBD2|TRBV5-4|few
TGTGCCAGCAGCGATAAACTAGCGGGCCACAGCACAGATACGCAGTATTTT
CASSDKLAGHSTDTQYF
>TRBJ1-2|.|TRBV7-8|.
TGTGCCAGCAGCGGCAGGCTTTCTAACTATGGCTACACCTTC
CASSGRLSNYGYTF
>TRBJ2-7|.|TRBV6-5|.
TGTGCCAGCAGTTACTCTCGGGGGTCCCACGAGCAGTACTTC
CASSYSRGSHEQYF
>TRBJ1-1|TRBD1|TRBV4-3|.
TGCGCCAGCAGCCCCCTTTCCGGACAGGGCACTGAAGCTTTCTTT
CASSPLSGQGTEAFF
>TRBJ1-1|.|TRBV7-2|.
TGTGCCAGCAGCCTGTTGCGCACTGAAGCTTTCTTT
CASSLLRTEAFF
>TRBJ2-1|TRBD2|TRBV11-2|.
TGTGCCAGCAGCCTAGGACCGGGACTAGCGGGAGCGGTTGAGCAGTTCTTC
CASSLGPGLAGAVEQFF
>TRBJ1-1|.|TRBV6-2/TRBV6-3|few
TGTGCCAGCAGTTACGGGATAAGGGGGGCGGGAGCTTTCTTT
CASSYGIRGAGAFF
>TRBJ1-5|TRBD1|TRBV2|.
TGTGCCAGCCGGGACAGTTTTGGTCAGCCCCAGCATTTT
CASRDSFGQPQHF
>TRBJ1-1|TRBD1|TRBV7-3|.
TGTGCCAGCAGCCTACGCGCCGGGACAGGGGCCTTGAACACTGAAGCTTTCTTT
CASSLRAGTGALNTEAFF
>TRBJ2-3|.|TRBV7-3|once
TGTGCCAGCAGCCCCACGAGGGGGGGCGGCACAGATACGCAGTATTTT
CASSPTRGGGTDTQYF
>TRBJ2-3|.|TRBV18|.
TGTGCCAGCTCACCAAGGGGCGGTCGGACCACAGATACGCAGTATTTT
CASSPRGGRTTDTQYF
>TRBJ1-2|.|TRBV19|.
TGTGCCAGTAGTATTTGGGGGTACTATGGCTACACCTTC
CASSIWGYYGYTF
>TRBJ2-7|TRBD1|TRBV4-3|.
TGCGCCAGCAGCCCTGGGACAGGACTTTCCGAGCAGTACTTC
CASSPGTGLSEQYF
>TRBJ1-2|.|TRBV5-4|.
TGTGCCAGCAGCTTGGTGGGGTCTGGCTACACCTTC
CASSLVGSGYTF
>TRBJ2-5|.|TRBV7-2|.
TGTGCCAGCAGCTTATCAGTGTTAAGAAATAAAGAGACCCAGTACTTC
CASSLSVLRNKETQYF
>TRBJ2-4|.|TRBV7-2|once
TGTGCCAGCGGGGGTGCGTCCAAAAACATTCAGTACTTC
CASGGASKNIQYF
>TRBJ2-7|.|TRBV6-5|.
TGTGCCAGCAGAGGGGATGTAGCGGTCTCCTACGAGCAGTACTTC
CASRGDVAVSYEQYF
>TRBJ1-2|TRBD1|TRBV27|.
TGTGCCAGCAGTCGCCGGACAGGAGACTATGGCTACACCTTC
CASSRRTGDYGYTF
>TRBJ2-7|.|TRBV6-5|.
TGTGCCAGCAGTTACTCTAGCGCAATCTCCTACGAGCAGTACTTC
CASSYSSAISYEQYF
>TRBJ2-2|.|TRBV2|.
TGTGCCACCAAAGACCGCCCGGCGAACACCGGGGAGCTGTTTTTT
CATKDRPANTGELFF
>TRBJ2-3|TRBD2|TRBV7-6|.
TGTGCCAGCAGTCTAATAGCGGGAGAGGTGACAGATACGCAGTATTTT
CASSLIAGEVTDTQYF
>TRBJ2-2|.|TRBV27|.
TGTGCCAGCAGCCTCGTAAGGGGCGGGGAGCTGTTTTTT
CASSLVRGGELFF
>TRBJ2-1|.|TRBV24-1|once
TGTGCCACCAGTGATCCGGGACTCACGCGTAACAATGAGCAGTTCTTC
CATSDPGLTRNNEQFF
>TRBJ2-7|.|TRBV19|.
TGTGCCAGTAGCCCCCGACAGAGCTCCTACGAGCAGTACTTC
CASSPRQSSYEQYF
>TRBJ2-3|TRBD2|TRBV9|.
TGTGCCAGCAGCGTCGGACTAGCGGGGGCCGCAGTCCTCACAGATACGCAGTATTTT
CASSVGLAGAAVLTDTQYF
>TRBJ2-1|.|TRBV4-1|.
TGCGCCAGCAGCCAAGAGGGGCGGGAAACAGGCGACAATGAGCAGTTCTTC
CASSQEGRETGDNEQFF
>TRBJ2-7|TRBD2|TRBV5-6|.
TGTGCCAGCAGAGACGGGACTAGTGGCATCTACGAGCAGTACTTC
CASRDGTSGIYEQYF
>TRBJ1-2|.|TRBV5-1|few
TGCGCCAGCAGCTTAACAGGCAATCACGGCTACACCTTC
CASSLTGNHGYTF
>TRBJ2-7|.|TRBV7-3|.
TGTGCCAGCAGCCCGGGGCCTAGCGTAACCTACGAGCAGTACTTC
CASSPGPSVTYEQYF
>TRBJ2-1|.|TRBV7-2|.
TGTGCCAGCAGCTTAGTGCCGGGGCTCTCGACGAACAATGAGCAGTTCTTC
CASSLVPGLSTNNEQFF
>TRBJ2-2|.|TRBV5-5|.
TGTGCCAGCAGCTTGGACGGTCTCACCGGGGAGCTGTTTTTT
CASSLDGLTGELFF
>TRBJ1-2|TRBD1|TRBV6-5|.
TGTGCCAGCAGTAGGACAGGGGAATGGTATGGCTACACCTTC
CASSRTGEWYGYTF
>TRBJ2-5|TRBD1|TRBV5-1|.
TGCGCCAGCAGCTCGGGACAGATCCCACAAGAGACCCAGTACTTC
CASSSGQIPQETQYF
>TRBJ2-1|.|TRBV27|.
TGTGCCAGCAGTTTAACCGGGAGTTCGTACAATGAGCAGTTCTTC
CASSLTGSSYNEQFF
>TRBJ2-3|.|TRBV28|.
TGTGCCAGCAGTTTCTTAAGCCTGGATACGCAGTATTTT
CASSFLSLDTQYF
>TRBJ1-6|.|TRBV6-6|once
TGTGCCAGCAGTTACTCGGCACCTTATAATTCACCCCTCCACTTT
CASSYSAPYNSPLHF
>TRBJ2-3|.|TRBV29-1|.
TGCAGCGTTGGACCCCTCCAGTCAGATACGCAGTATTTT
CSVGPLQSDTQYF
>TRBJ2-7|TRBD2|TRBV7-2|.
TGTGCCAGCAGCTTAACTAGCGGGAATGCTCCGTACTTC
CASSLTSGNAPYF
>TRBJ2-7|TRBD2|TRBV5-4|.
TGTGCCAGCAGCTTCGTCCCCGAGGCTAGCGGGGTGTCCTACGAGCAGTACTTC
CASSFVPEASGVSYEQYF
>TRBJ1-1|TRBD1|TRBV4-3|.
TGCGCCAGCAGCCGCGGACAGGCGAACACTGAAGCTTTCTTT
CASSRGQANTEAFF
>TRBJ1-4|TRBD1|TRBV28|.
TGTGCCAGCAGTTATGGGACAGGGAGGGAAAAACTGTTTTTT
CASSYGTGREKLFF
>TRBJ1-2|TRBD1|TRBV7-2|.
TGTGCCAGCAGTAGGGACAGGGGGCTCCCTGGCTACACCTTC
CASSRDRGLPGYTF
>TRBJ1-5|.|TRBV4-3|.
TGCGCCAGCAGTCAACAGGACAATCAGCCCCAGCATTTT
CASSQQDNQPQHF
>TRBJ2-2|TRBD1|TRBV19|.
TGTGCCAGTAGTATAGGACGTTGGGCACTCAGGGGGCAAAGAACCGGGGAGCTGTTTTTT
CASSIGRWALRGQRTGELFF
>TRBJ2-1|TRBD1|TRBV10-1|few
TGCGCCAGCAGTGAGTCGACAGGGGGAGCCTACAATGAGCAGTTCTTC
CASSESTGGAYNEQFF
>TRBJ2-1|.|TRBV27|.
TGTGCCAGCAGTTTTTTCACTGGTTTTGATGAGCAGTTCTTC
CASSFFTGFDEQFF
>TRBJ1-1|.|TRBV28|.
TGTGCCAGCAGTCCGACCGACCGACATAACACTGAAGCTTTCTTT
CASSPTDRHNTEAFF
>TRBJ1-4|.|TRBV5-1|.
TGCGCCAGCAGCTTTGAAGGGGGAGATGAAAAACTGTTTTTT
CASSFEGGDEKLFF
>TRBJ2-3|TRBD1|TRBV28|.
TGTGCCAGCAGTCCCGACAGGGTTGGAGCAGATACGCAGTATTTT
CASSPDRVGADTQYF
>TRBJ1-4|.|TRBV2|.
TGTGCCAGCAGTGAATTCCAGGGACTGTTTTTT
CASSEFQGLFF
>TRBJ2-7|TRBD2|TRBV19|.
TGTGCCAGTAGTAATGGGGCTAGCGGGGGGCCCTCCTACGAGCAGTACTTC
CASSNGASGGPSYEQYF
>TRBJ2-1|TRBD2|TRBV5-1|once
TGCGCCAGCAGTTCTACTAGCGGCCTGAGCTCCTACAATGAGCAGTTCTTC
CASSSTSGLSSYNEQFF
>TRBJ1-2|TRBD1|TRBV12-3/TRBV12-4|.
TGTGCCAGCAGTACACAGGGGGCTTATGGCTACACCTTC
CASSTQGAYGYTF
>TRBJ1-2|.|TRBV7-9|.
TGTGCCAGCAGCCAAGGACTGAAAGCTAACTATGGCTACACCTTC
CASSQGLKANYGYTF